These 27 T cell receptor beta chains share one sample of origin, sequenced in a study of glioma-infiltrating T cells (dated by TCRdb to the mid-2010s). Sequencing took place on an Illumina MiSeq. The iRepertoire nested amplicon-rescue multiplex PCR (arm-PCR) platform was used to amplify TCR alpha and beta CDR3 regions from RNA. TCRdb reprocessing: public reads trimmed at Q25 with fastp, clones called with MiXCR, in-frame beta chains kept. Each entry merges the rows of one CDR3 protein and shows their most common DNA and genes. The sample table shows about 180,000 distinct CDR3 sequences, and under 55% are seen once. Together, the top ten hold 4% to 6.5% of the sample. The source material was glioma tissue, nonneoplastic brain tissue, or PBMCs (not recorded which). These receptors all stem from a human donor with low-grade glioma or glioblastoma, undergoing nonglioma brain surgery, or in good health (not recorded which).

This clonotype was seen only once. A much larger clone differs from this one at a single base, so this may be a read error. It is likely a read error, because the conserved phenylalanine at the end of the CDR3 is missing. The chain has TRBV7-9 and TRBJ1-1; the D is unclear. Germline V CDR1 and CDR2: SEHNR, FQNEAQ (reference sequence). V lost 5 bases, J lost 1 base, and 8 bases lay in between. There are 13 residues in the CDR3. CDR3 sequence (DNA): TGTGCCAGCAGCGAGCGCGGGAACACTGAAGCTTTCTTG. This codes for CASSERGNTEAFL.

The V and J genes are TRBV7-2 and TRBJ2-5, with D possibly matching TRBD2 (5 bases). The V gene's germline CDR1 is SGHTA and CDR2 FQGNSA. The CDR3 has 15 amino acids. V was cut by 6 bases and J by 3 bases, with 17 bases left in between. CDR3 DNA: TGTGCCAGCAGTCGACTCTGGCGGGCTGAAGAGACCCAGTACTTC. Encoded protein: CASSRLWRAEETQYF.

A remark on this clonotype: This clone may be a read error of a much larger clone one base away. The chain uses TRBV20-1 and TRBJ2-6; 7 bases align to TRBD2. In germline, CDR1 is DFQATT, CDR2 SNEGSKA (reference sequence). Losses at the gene ends were 5 bases for V and 6 bases for J; bases not matched to a gene: 13. This CDR3 has 16 amino acids. CDR3 amino acids: CSAWPGGLAVANVLTF. CDR3 DNA sequence: TGCAGTGCTTGGCCGGGGGGACTGGCTGTGGCCAACGTCCTGACTTTC.

A note on this clonotype: A much larger clone differs from this one at a single base, so this may be a read error. The J gene is TRBJ1-1, the V gene TRBV18; a possible D gene is TRBD1 (5 bases). Germline V gene sequence: CDR1 KGHSH, CDR2 LQKENI. The CDR3 sequence is 12 residues long. The CDR3 bases are TGTGCCAGCTCGTCCCGGGACGGTGAAGCTCTCTTT. Translation: CASSSRDGEALF.

In its sample, this clonotype was seen many times. The V call is TRBV7-2, the J call TRBJ1-5; D ambiguous. The CDR3 sequence is 16 residues long. With 4 bases removed from V and 2 bases from J, the gap between germline ends came to 15 bases. Germline CDR1 and CDR2: SGHTA and FQGNSA. The CDR3 sequence: CASSSRAGEGNQPQHF. The DNA of the CDR3 is TGTGCCAGCAGCTCCAGAGCCGGGGAGGGCAATCAGCCCCAGCATTTT.

This clonotype has ten or more counts. V is TRBV6-6 and J is TRBJ2-1, with D perhaps matching TRBD1 (5 bases). With 0 bases removed from V and 10 bases from J, the gap between germline ends came to 19 bases. Germline CDR1 MNHNY, CDR2 SVGAGI (reference sequence). The CDR3 is 16 residues long. The CDR3: CASSYSTGMASGEQFF. In nucleotides, the CDR3 is TGTGCCAGCAGTTACTCCACAGGAATGGCTTCTGGCGAGCAGTTCTTC.

The genes are TRBV20-1 and TRBJ2-2; the D is unclear. The CDR3 runs 15 residues. Trimming removed 4 bases from V and 0 bases from J, with 12 bases in between. Looked up from germline, CDR1 is DFQATT and CDR2 is SNEGSKA (reference sequence). The CDR3 nucleotides read TGCAGTGCTACCCGGGTGACGGCGAACACCGGGGAGCTGTTTTTT. Amino acids: CSATRVTANTGELFF.

About this clonotype: This clone may be a read error of a much larger clone one base away. The rearrangement links TRBV2 to TRBJ1-6; D perhaps matches TRBD1 (6 bases). The CDR3 length is 13 residues. The germline gives CDR1 SNHLY, CDR2 FYNNEI. CDR3: CASVDRRLSTLHF. The CDR3 region has the DNA TGTGCCAGCGTCGACAGGCGGCTTTCAACCCTCCACTTT.

Many counts were recorded for this clonotype. The CDR3 DNA sequence: TGTGCCAGCAGTATTGACAGGGGAAATGAGCAGTTCTTC. Translating it yields CASSIDRGNEQFF. The V call is TRBV2, the J call TRBJ2-1; 8 bases align to TRBD1. The CDR3 contains 13 residues. CDR1 SNHLY and CDR2 FYNNEI come from the germline V gene. J gave up 7 bases and V 5 bases, and 4 bases lay outside the gene matches.

This clonotype showed up many times. The chain recombines TRBV28 with TRBJ2-1; D remains ambiguous. The CDR3 is made up of 14 amino acids. Germline V lookup: CDR1 MDHEN, CDR2 SYDVKM. The germline V and J ends were trimmed by 3 bases and 1 base, with 7 bases remaining between them. CDR3 nucleotides: TGTGCCAGCAGTTTTAGTCAGTCCTACAATGAGCAGTTCTTC. Translating gives CASSFSQSYNEQFF.

This clonotype showed up many times. The rearrangement uses TRBV2 and TRBJ1-1; a possible D gene is TRBD1 (5 bases). From germline, CDR1 is SNHLY and CDR2 FYNNEI. The CDR3 covers 13 residues. The V and J ends lost 4 bases and 6 bases respectively, with 12 bases between them. The CDR3 is CASSVQAGPEAFF. The CDR3 nucleotides read TGTGCCAGCAGTGTCCAGGCGGGACCTGAAGCTTTCTTT.

This clonotype showed up just a few times. The gene calls are TRBV2 and TRBJ2-2; 8 nucleotides align to TRBD1. Germline CDR1 is SNHLY and CDR2 is FYNNEI. This CDR3 is 16 amino acids long. V was clipped by 6 bases and J by 4 bases; unmatched bases: 10. The chain's CDR3 is CASSRSDRAGTGELFF. Written as DNA, the CDR3 is TGTGCCAGCAGCCGATCGGACAGGGCGGGCACCGGGGAGCTGTTTTTT.

Notes on this clonotype: This may stem from a read error, because a much larger clone lies one nucleotide away. The rearrangement uses TRBV15 and TRBJ1-2; D is uncertain. Germline V gene sequence: CDR1 LNHNV, CDR2 YYDKDF (reference sequence). The CDR3 has 18 amino acids. Here the CDR3 DNA reads TGTGCCACCAGGAGAGATTCCTCCACGGGATATGAAAAAGAAGGCTACACCTTC. Translating gives CATRRDSSTGYEKEGYTF.

At least ten counts were recorded for this clonotype. The chain carries TRBV4-1 and TRBJ1-2; maybe TRBD1 (6 bases). Germline CDR1 reads MGHRA; CDR2 reads YSYEKL. The CDR3 runs to 15 residues. V gave up 0 bases and J gave up 3 bases, with 11 bases separating them. The CDR3: CASSQDQGSYYGYTF. The CDR3 DNA is TGCGCCAGCAGCCAAGATCAGGGGTCTTACTATGGCTACACCTTC.

The chain is built from TRBV30 and TRBJ2-1; tentatively, D is TRBD1 or TRBD2 (5 bases each). V was clipped by 3 bases and J by 9 bases, with 18 bases between them. There are 14 residues in the CDR3. Germline CDR1 and CDR2: GTSNPN and SVGIG (reference sequence). The CDR3 region has the DNA TGTGCCTGGAGCGCCGCCGACCCAGGGACTGAGCAGTTCTTC. Its protein is CAWSAADPGTEQFF.

V is TRBV7-2 and J is TRBJ2-1; unclear D gene. Trimming took 1 base from V and 9 from J, leaving 10 bases between them. CDR1 is SGHTA, CDR2 FQGNSA, per germline. This CDR3 has 13 amino acids. The CDR3 DNA reads as TGTGCCAGCAGCTTAGTGCGACTTGGTGAGCAGTTCTTC. It yields the protein CASSLVRLGEQFF.

V usage is TRBV29-1 and J usage is TRBJ2-4; the D gene is possibly TRBD1 (5 bases). The germline V gene has CDR1 SQVTM and CDR2 ANQGSEA. The CDR3 extends over 14 amino acids. The CDR3 region has the DNA TGCAGGGTAGTTGACAGACTAGCCAAAAACATTCAGTACTTC. Translating it yields CRVVDRLAKNIQYF.

As concerns this clonotype: A clone one base away is much larger, so this may be a read error. The chain joins TRBV6-5 to TRBJ2-5; D remains unclear. This CDR3 spans 13 amino acids. The V gene's germline CDR1 is MNHEY and CDR2 SVGAGI. This CDR3 reads CASSSPSRENQYF. The DNA for the CDR3 is TGTGCCAGCAGTTCCCCGTCTAGAGAGAACCAGTACTTC.

The chain employs TRBV6-2 or TRBV6-3 and TRBJ2-7; no definite D call. Germline CDR1 reads MNHEY; CDR2 reads SVGEGT. The germline V and J ends were trimmed by 7 bases and 4 bases, with 17 bases remaining between them. The CDR3 is made up of 14 amino acids. CDR3 coding DNA: TGTGCCAGCATGCCCTCCGTATCATCTTACGAGCAGTACTTC. The encoded protein is CASMPSVSSYEQYF.

This clonotype occurred many times. This rearrangement joins TRBV6-2 or TRBV6-3 to TRBJ2-1; 9 positions match TRBD2. Germline CDR1 and CDR2: MNHEY and SVGEGT. V was pared by 3 bases and J by 7 bases, with 4 bases of the junction left unmatched. The CDR3 has 14 amino acids. This CDR3 reads CASSYGSGSNEQFF. Written as DNA, the CDR3 is TGTGCCAGCAGTTATGGTAGCGGGAGTAATGAGCAGTTCTTC.

Ten or more counts support this clonotype. The chain employs TRBV3-1 and TRBJ1-1, with D possibly TRBD1 on 5 matching bases. The CDR3 runs to 14 residues. V was trimmed by 0 bases and J by 6 bases, leaving 11 bases between them. Per the germline V gene, CDR1 is LGHDT and CDR2 is YNNKEL (reference sequence). The DNA of the CDR3 is TGTGCCAGCAGCCAAGATAAGGGGAGACCTGAAGCTTTCTTT. Amino acids: CASSQDKGRPEAFF.

The table lists this clonotype with a few counts. V and J are TRBV12-3 or TRBV12-4 and TRBJ2-1; 12 bases agree with TRBD2. V shed 5 bases, J shed 15 bases, and the junction held 17 bases outside the gene matches. This CDR3 has 16 amino acids. CDR3 DNA sequence: TGTGCCAGCAGTGAAGGACTAGCGGGATCCACCAAACGGCGGTTCTTC. It yields the protein CASSEGLAGSTKRRFF.

Remarks on this clonotype: A much larger clone is a single base away; this may be a read error. DNA for the CDR3: TGCAGTGAGAGACTCCGGGGAGGCAATGAGCAGTTCTTC. As protein: CSERLRGGNEQFF. This chain uses TRBV20-1 with TRBJ2-1, with a weak D call TRBD2 (6 bases). This CDR3 region has 13 residues. The V end lost 7 bases, the J end lost 6 bases, and 16 bases lay between the germline ends. The V gene's germline CDR1 is DFQATT and CDR2 SNEGSKA (reference sequence).

On this clonotype itself: One junction end disagrees with the germline gene, perhaps due to a read error. This rearrangement joins TRBV4-3 to TRBJ2-7; 7 positions agree with TRBD2. Germline CDR1 LGHNA, CDR2 YSLEER. CDR3 length: 15 amino acids. CDR3 coding DNA: TGCGCCAGCAGCCAAGAGGGAGGGAGCTCCTACGAGAAGTACTTC. Protein sequence: CASSQEGGSSYEKYF.

As to this clonotype: This clone may be a read error of a much larger clone one base away. The gene calls are TRBV6-1 and TRBJ1-1; the D gene is possibly TRBD1 (5 bases). The germline V gene encodes CDR1 MNHNS and CDR2 SASEGT. This CDR3 has 15 residues. The CDR3: CASSGIGMGLNEALF. DNA for the CDR3: TGTGCCAGCAGTGGAATAGGGATGGGGCTTAATGAAGCTTTGTTT.

This clonotype was observed at least ten times. V is TRBV12-3 or TRBV12-4 and J is TRBJ1-1, with D hard to call. The CDR3 is made up of 13 amino acids. Trimming pared 5 bases from V and 5 bases from J, leaving 12 bases between. The CDR3: CASSTETETEAFF. In nucleotides, the CDR3 is TGTGCCAGCAGTACGGAGACGGAGACTGAAGCTTTCTTT.

This clonotype appeared many times. The rearrangement joins TRBV6-1 to TRBJ2-1, with TRBD2 identical over 7 bases. V lost 0 bases and J lost 6; bases outside the gene matches: 14. Per germline, CDR1 MNHNS and CDR2 SASEGT. This CDR3 has 18 residues. The CDR3 nucleotides are TGTGCCAGCAGTGAAGCGCTTCGGGCTAGCGGAAGGGGCAATGAGCAGTTCTTC. Translating it yields CASSEALRASGRGNEQFF.